This entry features one T cell receptor (beta chain) sequence. This clonotype appeared a few times. The antigen it recognizes is unknown. No per-base quality is available; no much larger clone lies one base away. Instrument on record: Illumina HiSeq 1500. TCRdb cleaned the public reads at Q25 with fastp, built clones with MiXCR and kept in-frame beta chains. Duplicate CDR3 protein sequences are folded into a single record with the most common DNA and genes. The sample table contains around 140,000 distinct CDR3 sequences; only one count was recorded for 25% to 35% of them. Clones ranked in the top ten supply roughly 47% of the sample. This specimen comes from a study of T cell repertoires in cytomegalovirus infection (dated by TCRdb to the late 2010s). About the study as a whole: Recently identified HLA-C-restricted CMV epitopes, whose presentation resists viral immunomodulation, were targeted by peptide stimulations together with well-studied HLA-B-restricted epitopes. The HLA type of each donor mattered for the analysis, because public TCR beta signatures pointed to carriage of CMV infection along with the matching HLA type.

The paper as a whole reports these results and caveats: The ex vivo response was dominated by HLA-C-restricted CMV-specific TCR beta clonotypes, which also provided the single most frequent clonotype in two of eight donors. Carriers of CMV infection plus the relevant HLA type were discriminated by the cumulative frequency of public TCR beta family members in the study cohort and in an independent roughly 400-donor cohort.

Taken with the paper, the label for treatment or condition translates to: in vitro stimulation with specific CMV peptide epitopes to enrich CMV-specific T cells. The TCR sequence derives from a human donor in good health (CMV status not recorded). Some clones in this sample may be carry-over from other donors' samples. Sequences were derived from CD8+ T cells from cultured PBMCs, sampled from culture after CMV antigen stimulation.

The DNA sequence follows: TGTGCCAGCAGTCGGGCGGGGGGGAACAATGAGCAGTTCTTC. This encodes CASSRAGGNNEQFF. The receptor chain draws on TRBV2 and TRBJ2-1; the junction holds 9 bases that match TRBD2. Trimming takes 5 bases off V and 5 bases off J; junction bases not matched to a gene: 4. The CDR3 has 14 amino acids, counting the end cysteine and phenylalanine. The sequence is cut down to CDR3 DNA, 42 bases in frame from base 1. CDR1 SNHLY and CDR2 FYNNEI were looked up in the germline V gene.